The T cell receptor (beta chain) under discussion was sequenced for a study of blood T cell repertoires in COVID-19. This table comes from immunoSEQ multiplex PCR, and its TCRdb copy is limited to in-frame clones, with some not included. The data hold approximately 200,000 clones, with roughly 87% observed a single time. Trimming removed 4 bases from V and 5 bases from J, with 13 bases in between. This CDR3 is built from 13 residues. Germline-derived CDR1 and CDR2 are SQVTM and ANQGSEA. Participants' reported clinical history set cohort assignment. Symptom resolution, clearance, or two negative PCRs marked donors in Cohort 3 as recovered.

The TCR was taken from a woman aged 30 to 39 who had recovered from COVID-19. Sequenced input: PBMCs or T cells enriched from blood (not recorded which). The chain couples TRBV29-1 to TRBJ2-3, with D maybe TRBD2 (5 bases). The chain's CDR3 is CSVGGFPGDTQYF. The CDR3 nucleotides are TGCAGCGTTGGAGGGTTCCCAGGAGATACGCAGTATTTT.